This section outlines one T cell receptor (beta chain) sequence together with its context. Its antigen is not identified. Trimming took off 3 bases at V and 5 bases at J, with 14 bases between the two ends. Germline CDR1 and CDR2: ENHRY and SYGVKD. The CDR3 covers 14 residues. TCRB transcripts that were expressed got sequenced, as all of the isolated RNA had been reverse transcribed. The method was immunoSEQ multiplex PCR; TCRdb's version includes in-frame clones alone and lacks a portion of them. Of 30,000 to 40,000 clones in the sample, 64% were seen once. This specimen belongs to a study of beta chain features in type 1 diabetes. As for the study in general: Taken together, all samples contributed fewer than 110 million examined sorted cells.

Study-wide results and limits: The VDJ junctions of type 1 diabetes patients carried fewer insertions and more deletions. Significant though moderate, a shortening of TCRB CDR3s appeared in all four CD4+ subsets of Type 1 diabetes patients.

V usage is TRBV10-3 and J usage is TRBJ2-7; unclear D gene. Sample: Tregs from blood. The source is a woman in her thirties in good health. The DNA of the CDR3 is TGTGCCATCAGTGACAGCCGGAGAAGCGACGAGCAGTACTTC. Protein sequence: CAISDSRRSDEQYF.